Detailed here is one T cell receptor beta chain. Its antigen is as yet unknown. Preparation of naive CD8 libraries involved roughly 20,000 to 1,000,000 sorted cells and 10%, 30% or 50% RNA. This entry is derived from a study of molecular identifiers for immune sequencing clone quantification. Study at large: Split five ways in replicates, RNA from about 20,000 or 100,000 naive CD8 cells had four portions sequenced.

Deletions cut 3 bases from V and 7 bases from J, with 7 bases between. Germline lookup yields CDR1 WSHSY and CDR2 SAAADI. CDR3 length: 12 residues. TCRdb passed the PCR reads through MiXCR, listing each CDR3 protein once. The repertoire includes 400,000 to 600,000 distinct CDR3 sequences, around 23% of them detected once, and around 0.79% sits in the top ten. Study-wide points: Researchers reportedly could pick up spiked Jurkat TCR RNA from one cell mixed into 1 million or so naive cells.

The sequenced material came from naive CD8+ T cells from blood, with Jurkat cell RNA spiked in. Subset meaning: FACS-sorted CD8+CD4-CCR7+CD45RA+ naive T cells. This sequence joins TRBV10-2 and TRBJ1-5; D not certain. This sequence originates from a human donor in good health. Some libraries in this study had Jurkat cell RNA spiked in. CDR3 protein: CASSDVLQPQHF. CDR3 coding DNA: TGCGCCAGCAGTGATGTGTTACAGCCCCAGCATTTT.